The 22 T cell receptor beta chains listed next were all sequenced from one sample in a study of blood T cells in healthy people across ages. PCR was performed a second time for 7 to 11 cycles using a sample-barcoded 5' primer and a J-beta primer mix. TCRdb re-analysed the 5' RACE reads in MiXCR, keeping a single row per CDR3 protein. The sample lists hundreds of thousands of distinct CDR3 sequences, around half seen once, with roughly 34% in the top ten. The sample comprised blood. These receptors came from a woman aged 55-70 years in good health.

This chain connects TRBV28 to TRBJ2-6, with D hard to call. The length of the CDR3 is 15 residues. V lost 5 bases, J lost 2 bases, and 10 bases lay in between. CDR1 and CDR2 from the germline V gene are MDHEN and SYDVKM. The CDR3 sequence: CASSLLRPGANVLTF. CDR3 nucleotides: TGTGCCAGCAGTCTTTTGAGGCCTGGGGCCAACGTCCTGACTTTC.

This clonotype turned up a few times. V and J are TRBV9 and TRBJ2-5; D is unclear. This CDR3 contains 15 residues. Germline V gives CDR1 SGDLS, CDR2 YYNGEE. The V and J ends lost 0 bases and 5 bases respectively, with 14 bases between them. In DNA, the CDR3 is TGTGCCAGCAGCGTAGAGGCCGCCAAAGGGGAGACCCAGTACTTC. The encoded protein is CASSVEAAKGETQYF.

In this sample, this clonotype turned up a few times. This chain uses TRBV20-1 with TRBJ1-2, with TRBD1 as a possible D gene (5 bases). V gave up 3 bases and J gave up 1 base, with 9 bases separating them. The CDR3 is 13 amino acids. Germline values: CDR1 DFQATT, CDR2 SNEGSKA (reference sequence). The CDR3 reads CSASPGLNYGYTF. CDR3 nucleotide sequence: TGCAGTGCTAGTCCGGGGCTTAACTATGGCTACACCTTC.

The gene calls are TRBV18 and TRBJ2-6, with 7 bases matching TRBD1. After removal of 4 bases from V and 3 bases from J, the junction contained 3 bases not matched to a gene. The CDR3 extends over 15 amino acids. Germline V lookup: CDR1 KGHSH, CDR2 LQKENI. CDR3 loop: CASSQGAIGANVLTF. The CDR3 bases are TGTGCCAGCTCACAGGGGGCCATTGGGGCCAACGTCCTGACTTTC.

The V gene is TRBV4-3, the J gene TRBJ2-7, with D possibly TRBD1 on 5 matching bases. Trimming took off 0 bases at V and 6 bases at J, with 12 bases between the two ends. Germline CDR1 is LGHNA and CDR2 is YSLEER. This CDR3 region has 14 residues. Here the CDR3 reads CASSQDLPGFEQYF. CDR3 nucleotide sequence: TGCGCCAGCAGCCAAGACCTCCCAGGGTTCGAGCAGTACTTC.

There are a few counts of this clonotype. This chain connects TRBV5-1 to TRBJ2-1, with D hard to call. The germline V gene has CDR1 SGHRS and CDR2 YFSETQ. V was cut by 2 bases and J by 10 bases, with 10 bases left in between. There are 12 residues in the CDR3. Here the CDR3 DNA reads TGCGCCAGCAGCTTCCTCCTGGGGGAGCAGTTCTTC. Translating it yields CASSFLLGEQFF.

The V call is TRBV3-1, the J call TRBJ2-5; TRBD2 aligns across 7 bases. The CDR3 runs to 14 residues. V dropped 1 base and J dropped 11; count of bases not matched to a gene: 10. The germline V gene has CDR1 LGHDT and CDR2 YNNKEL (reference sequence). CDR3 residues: CASSQGGGSTVQYF. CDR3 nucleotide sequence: TGTGCCAGCAGCCAAGGGGGCGGGAGTACGGTGCAGTACTTC.

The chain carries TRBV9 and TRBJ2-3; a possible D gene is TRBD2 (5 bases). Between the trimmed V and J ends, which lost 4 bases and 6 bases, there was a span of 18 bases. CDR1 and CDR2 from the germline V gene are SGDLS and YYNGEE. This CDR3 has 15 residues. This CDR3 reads CASSPHRAAMDTQYF. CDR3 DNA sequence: TGTGCCAGCAGCCCCCATAGAGCGGCGATGGATACGCAGTATTTT.

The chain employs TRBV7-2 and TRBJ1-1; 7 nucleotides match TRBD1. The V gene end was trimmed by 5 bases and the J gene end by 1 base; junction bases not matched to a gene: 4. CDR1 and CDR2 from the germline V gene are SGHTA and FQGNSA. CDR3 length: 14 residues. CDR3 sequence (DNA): TGTGCCAGCAGCGCAAGGACAGGGAACACTGAAGCTTTCTTT. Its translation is CASSARTGNTEAFF.

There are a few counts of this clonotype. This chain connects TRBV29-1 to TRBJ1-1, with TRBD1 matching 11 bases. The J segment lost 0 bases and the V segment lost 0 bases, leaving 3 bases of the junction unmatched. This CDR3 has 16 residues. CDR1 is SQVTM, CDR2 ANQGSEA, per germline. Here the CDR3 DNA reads TGCAGCGTTGAAGATCGGGGACAGGGGGTGAACACTGAAGCTTTCTTT. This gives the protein CSVEDRGQGVNTEAFF. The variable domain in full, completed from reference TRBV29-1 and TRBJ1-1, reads SAVISQKPSRDICQRGTSLTIQCQVDSQVTMMFWYRQQPGQSLTLIATANQGSEATYESGFVIDKFPISRPNLTFSTLTVSNMSPEDSSIYLCSVEDRGQGVNTEAFFGQGTRLTVV.

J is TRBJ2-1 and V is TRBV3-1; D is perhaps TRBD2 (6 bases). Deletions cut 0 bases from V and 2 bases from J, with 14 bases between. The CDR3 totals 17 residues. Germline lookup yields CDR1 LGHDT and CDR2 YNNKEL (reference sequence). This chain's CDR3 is CASSQDLGGRTYNEQFF. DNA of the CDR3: TGTGCCAGCAGCCAAGATCTCGGGGGACGGACCTACAATGAGCAGTTCTTC.

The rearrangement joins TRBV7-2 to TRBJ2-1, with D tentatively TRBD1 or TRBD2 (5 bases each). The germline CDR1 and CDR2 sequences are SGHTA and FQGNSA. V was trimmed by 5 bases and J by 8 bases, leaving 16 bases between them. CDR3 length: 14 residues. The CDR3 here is CASSRDQTSYEQFF. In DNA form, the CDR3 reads TGTGCCAGCAGCAGGGACCAAACGTCGTATGAGCAGTTCTTC.

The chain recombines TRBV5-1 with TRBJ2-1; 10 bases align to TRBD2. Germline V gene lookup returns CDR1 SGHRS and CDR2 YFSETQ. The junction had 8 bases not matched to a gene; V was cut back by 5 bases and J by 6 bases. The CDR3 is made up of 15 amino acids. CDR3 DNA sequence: TGCGCCAGCAGTGCGCTTACTAGCGGGACCAATGAGCAGTTCTTC. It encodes CASSALTSGTNEQFF.

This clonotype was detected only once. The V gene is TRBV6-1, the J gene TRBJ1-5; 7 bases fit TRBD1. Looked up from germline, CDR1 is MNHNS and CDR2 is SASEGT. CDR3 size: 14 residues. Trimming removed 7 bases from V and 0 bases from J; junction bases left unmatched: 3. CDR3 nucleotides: TGTGCCAGCACCCCAGGGGGTAGCAATCAGCCCCAGCATTTT. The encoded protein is CASTPGGSNQPQHF.

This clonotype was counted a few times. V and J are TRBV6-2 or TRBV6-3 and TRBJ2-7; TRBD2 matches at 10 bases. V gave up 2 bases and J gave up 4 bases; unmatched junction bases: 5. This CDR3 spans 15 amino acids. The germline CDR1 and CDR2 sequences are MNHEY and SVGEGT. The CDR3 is CASSYLAGVGYEQYF. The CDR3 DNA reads TGTGCCAGCAGTTACCTAGCGGGAGTCGGTTACGAGCAGTACTTC.

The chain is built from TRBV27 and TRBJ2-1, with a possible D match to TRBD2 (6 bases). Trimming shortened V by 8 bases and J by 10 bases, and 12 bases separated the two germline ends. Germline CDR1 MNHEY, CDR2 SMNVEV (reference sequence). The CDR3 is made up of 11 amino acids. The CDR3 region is CASGGWGEQFF. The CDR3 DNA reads TGTGCCAGCGGGGGGTGGGGCGAGCAGTTCTTC.

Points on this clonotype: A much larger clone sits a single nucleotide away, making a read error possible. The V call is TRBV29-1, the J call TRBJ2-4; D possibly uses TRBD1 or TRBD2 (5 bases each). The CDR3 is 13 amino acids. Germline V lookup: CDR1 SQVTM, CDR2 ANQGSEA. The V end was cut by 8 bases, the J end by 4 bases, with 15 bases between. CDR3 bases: TGCAGCACCTACCGGGACGGAAAAAACATTCAGTACTTC. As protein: CSTYRDGKNIQYF.

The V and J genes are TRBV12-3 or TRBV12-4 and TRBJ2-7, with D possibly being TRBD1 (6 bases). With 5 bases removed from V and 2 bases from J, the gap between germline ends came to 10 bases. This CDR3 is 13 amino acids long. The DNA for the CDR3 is TGTGCCAGCAGTCGGGACATAACCTACGAGCAGTACTTC. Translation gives CASSRDITYEQYF.

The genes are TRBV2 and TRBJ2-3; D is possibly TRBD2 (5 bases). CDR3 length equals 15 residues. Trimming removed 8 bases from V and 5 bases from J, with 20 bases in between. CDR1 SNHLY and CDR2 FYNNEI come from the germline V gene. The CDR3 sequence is CASDFYAGPRDTQYF. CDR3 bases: TGTGCCAGCGACTTTTACGCGGGTCCGAGAGATACGCAGTATTTT.

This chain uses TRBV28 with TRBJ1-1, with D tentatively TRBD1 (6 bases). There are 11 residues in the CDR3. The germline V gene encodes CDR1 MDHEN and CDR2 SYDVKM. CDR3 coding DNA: TGTGTTGTTAGGGGGGGCACTGAAGCTTTCTTT. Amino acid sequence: CVVRGGTEAFF.

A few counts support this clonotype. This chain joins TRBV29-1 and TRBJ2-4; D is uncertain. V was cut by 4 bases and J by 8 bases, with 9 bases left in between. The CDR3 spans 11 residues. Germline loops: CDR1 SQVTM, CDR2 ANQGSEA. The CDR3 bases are TGCAGCGTTGGAGGTGTTGACATTCAGTACTTC. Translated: CSVGGVDIQYF.

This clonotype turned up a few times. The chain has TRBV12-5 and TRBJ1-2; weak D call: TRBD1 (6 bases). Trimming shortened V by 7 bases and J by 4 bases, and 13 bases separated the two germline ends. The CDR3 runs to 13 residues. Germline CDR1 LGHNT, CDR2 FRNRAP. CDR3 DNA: TGTGCTAGTGCCCCCGACAGGCTCTATGGCTACACCTTC. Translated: CASAPDRLYGYTF.